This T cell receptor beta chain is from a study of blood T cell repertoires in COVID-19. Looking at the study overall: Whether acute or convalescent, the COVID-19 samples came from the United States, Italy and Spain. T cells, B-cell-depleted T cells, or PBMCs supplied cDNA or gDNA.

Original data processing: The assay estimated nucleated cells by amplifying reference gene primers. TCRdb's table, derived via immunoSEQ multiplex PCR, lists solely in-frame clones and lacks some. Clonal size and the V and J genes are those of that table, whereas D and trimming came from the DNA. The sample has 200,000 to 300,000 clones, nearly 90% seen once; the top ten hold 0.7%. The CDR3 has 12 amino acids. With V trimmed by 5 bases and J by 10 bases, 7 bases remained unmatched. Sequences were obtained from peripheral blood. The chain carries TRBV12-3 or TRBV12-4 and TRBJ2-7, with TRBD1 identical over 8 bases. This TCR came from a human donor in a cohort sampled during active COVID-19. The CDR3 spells CASSRPDREQYF. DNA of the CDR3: TGTGCCAGCAGTCGCCCGGACAGGGAACAGTACTTC.